Each of the 30 T cell receptor beta chains below was sequenced from the same sample in a study of OX40 agonist ivuxolimab in advanced cancers. Profiling relied on immunoSEQ multiplex PCR, and the TCRdb table lists in-frame clones only, not all of them. Among tens of thousands of clones listed, approximately 91% were seen once. The sample here was CD4+ or CD8+ T cells sorted from blood, taken in a trial of the OX40 agonist ivuxolimab. The source of these receptors is an adult with an advanced solid tumor such as melanoma, head and neck, liver or kidney cancer.

The rearrangement uses TRBV10-3 and TRBJ1-1; D remains ambiguous. Trimming left V 3 bases short and J 1 base short, with 12 bases between. Germline CDR1 ENHRY, CDR2 SYGVKD. This CDR3 is 15 amino acids long. This CDR3 reads CAISDLRGKNTEAFF. The CDR3 nucleotides are TGTGCCATCAGTGATCTTCGTGGAAAGAACACTGAAGCTTTCTTT.

The V call is TRBV25-1, the J call TRBJ2-5; weak D call: TRBD2 (6 bases). Germline CDR1 is MGHDK and CDR2 is SYGVNS. V lost 9 bases and J lost 6, with 14 bases in between. This CDR3 comprises 12 residues. The CDR3 DNA reads TGTGCCAGTACCTCGGAGGGGAAGACCCAGTACTTC. Residues: CASTSEGKTQYF.

The rearrangement joins TRBV2 to TRBJ1-3; 7 nucleotides agree with TRBD1. Germline V gives CDR1 SNHLY, CDR2 FYNNEI. V trimming: 6 bases; J trimming: 0 bases; junction bases outside the gene matches: 11. The CDR3 is made up of 17 amino acids. The CDR3 DNA reads TGTGCCAGCAGCCGGACAGGATTATCGACCTCTGGAAACACCATATATTTT. It yields the protein CASSRTGLSTSGNTIYF.

The chain employs TRBV5-1 and TRBJ2-1, with a tentative D call TRBD2 (6 bases). Trimming took off 0 bases at V and 7 bases at J, with 14 bases between the two ends. The CDR3 has 15 amino acids. Germline V gives CDR1 SGHRS, CDR2 YFSETQ. The CDR3 bases are TGCGCCAGCAGCTTGGAGGGGACTCTCAAGAATGAGCAGTTCTTC. Protein sequence: CASSLEGTLKNEQFF.

The V call is TRBV7-2, the J call TRBJ2-5, with TRBD1 matching over 10 bases. Germline CDR1 reads SGHTA; CDR2 reads FQGNSA. This CDR3 has 16 amino acids. V lost 5 bases and J lost 1; bases outside the gene matches: 7. CDR3 DNA sequence: TGTGCCAGCAGCCCCTGGGACAGGGGCTTCCAAGAGACCCAGTACTTC. Translation gives CASSPWDRGFQETQYF.

This clone was picked up one time. The CDR3 DNA reads TGTGCCAGTACCTACGGCAGCGGGGCTCTTGTCGAGCAGTACTTC. Residues: CASTYGSGALVEQYF. The chain recombines TRBV19 with TRBJ2-7, with TRBD2 matching 7 bases. Germline V gene data show CDR1 as LNHDA and CDR2 as SQIVND (reference sequence). With V trimmed by 7 bases and J by 6 bases, 15 bases remained unmatched. This CDR3 comprises 15 residues.

V usage is TRBV4-1 and J usage is TRBJ1-1, with 9 bases that match TRBD1. Germline V CDR1 and CDR2: MGHRA, YSYEKL. The CDR3 totals 15 residues. The V gene end was trimmed by 2 bases and the J gene end by 4 bases; junction bases not matched to a gene: 5. CDR3 protein: CASSQPGTGSTEAFF. Written as DNA, the CDR3 is TGCGCCAGCAGCCAACCTGGGACAGGGAGCACTGAAGCTTTCTTT.

The rearrangement uses TRBV7-2 and TRBJ2-2, with 7 bases fitting TRBD1. The CDR3 has 16 residues. The junction had 8 bases not matched to a gene; V was cut back by 7 bases and J by 0 bases. Looked up from germline, CDR1 is SGHTA and CDR2 is FQGNSA. CDR3 DNA: TGTGCCAGCAACCCCGGACAGGTCGCGAACACCGGGGAGCTGTTTTTT. Translating gives CASNPGQVANTGELFF.

V is TRBV19 and J is TRBJ2-3; a possible D gene is TRBD2 (6 bases). The CDR3 spans 14 residues. V lost 5 bases to trimming and J lost 2 bases, with 11 bases between them. The germline V gene has CDR1 LNHDA and CDR2 SQIVND (reference sequence). The CDR3 DNA is TGTGCCAGTAGTTACACGGGAGCCACAGATACGCAGTATTTT. Its translation is CASSYTGATDTQYF.

The table lists this clone with a few counts. The chain combines TRBV5-6 with TRBJ2-7; 7 bases line up with TRBD1. Per the germline V gene, CDR1 is SGHDT and CDR2 is YYEEEE. V lost 4 bases to trimming and J lost 1 base; unmatched junction nucleotides: 5. CDR3 size: 14 residues. CDR3 residues: CASSRQGKSYEQYF. As DNA, the CDR3 is TGTGCCAGCAGCCGACAGGGAAAATCCTACGAGCAGTACTTC.

The V and J genes are TRBV7-9 and TRBJ1-4; TRBD1 agrees at 8 bases. This CDR3 has 14 amino acids. With 5 bases clipped from V and 4 bases from J, the junction kept 3 bases outside the gene matches. From germline, CDR1 is SEHNR and CDR2 FQNEAQ (reference sequence). The CDR3 loop is CASSLGQVNEKLFF. The CDR3 nucleotides read TGTGCCAGCAGCCTGGGACAGGTTAATGAAAAACTGTTTTTT. The full variable domain, in which reference TRBV7-9 and TRBJ1-4 provide the parts outside the CDR3, is DTGVSQNPRHKITKRGQNVTFRCDPISEHNRLYWYRQTLGQGPEFLTYFQNEAQLEKSRLLSDRFSAERPKGSFSTLEIQRTEQGDSAMYLCASSLGQVNEKLFFGSGTQLSVL.

V gene TRBV5-1 combines with J gene TRBJ2-3; D is unclear. Germline CDR1 and CDR2: SGHRS and YFSETQ. The CDR3 is 12 amino acids. V lost 4 bases and J lost 2, with 5 bases in between. The CDR3 DNA reads as TGCGCCAGCAGCCCCTACACAGATACGCAGTATTTT. Residues: CASSPYTDTQYF.

In its sample, this clone was seen once. The gene calls are TRBV29-1 and TRBJ2-1, with D perhaps being TRBD1 or TRBD2 (5 bases each). The CDR3 covers 13 residues. V shed 6 bases and J shed 2 bases, with 11 bases lying between them. Looked up from germline, CDR1 is SQVTM and CDR2 is ANQGSEA. The CDR3 bases are TGCAGCGTCTTCGGGGACGCCTACAATGAGCAGTTCTTC. The encoded protein is CSVFGDAYNEQFF.

V gene TRBV18 combines with J gene TRBJ1-5, with unresolved D. This CDR3 region has 15 residues. Germline CDR1 KGHSH, CDR2 LQKENI. Trimming took off 3 bases at V and 0 bases at J, with 9 bases between the two ends. CDR3 bases: TGTGCCAGCTCACCGAGTTCCGATAGCAATCAGCCCCAGCATTTT. Protein sequence: CASSPSSDSNQPQHF. Variable domain in full (rest from reference TRBV18 and TRBJ1-5): NAGVMQNPRHLVRRRGQEARLRCSPMKGHSHVYWYRQLPEEGLKFMVYLQKENIIDESGMPKERFSAEFPKEGPSILRIQQVVRGDSAAYFCASSPSSDSNQPQHFGDGTRLSIL.

This chain uses TRBV25-1 with TRBJ2-7; no clear D. The V end was cut by 4 bases, the J end by 4 bases, with 17 bases between. The CDR3 extends over 15 amino acids. Germline V CDR1 and CDR2: MGHDK, SYGVNS. The CDR3 loop reads CASSASWGFAYEQYF. Here the CDR3 DNA reads TGTGCCAGCAGTGCCTCCTGGGGTTTCGCTTACGAGCAGTACTTC.

The chain joins TRBV27 to TRBJ1-2; D may be TRBD1 (5 bases). This CDR3 has 14 residues. CDR1 and CDR2 (germline): MNHEY, SMNVEV (reference sequence). Trimming pared 7 bases from V and 2 bases from J, leaving 14 bases between. In nucleotides, the CDR3 is TGTGCCAGCAAGGGGAGCGGGGTGAACTATGGCTACACCTTC. Translation: CASKGSGVNYGYTF.

The chain joins TRBV7-9 to TRBJ1-5, with D perhaps matching TRBD1 (5 bases). This CDR3 region has 14 residues. Germline-derived CDR1 and CDR2 are SEHNR and FQNEAQ (reference sequence). Trimming removed 1 base from V and 9 bases from J, with 13 bases in between. CDR3 sequence reads: CASSLEGGATPQHF. CDR3 DNA: TGTGCCAGCAGCTTAGAGGGCGGGGCCACGCCCCAGCATTTT.

The chain is built from TRBV6-5 and TRBJ1-4; TRBD1 agrees at 8 bases. CDR3 length: 14 residues. Germline lookup yields CDR1 MNHEY and CDR2 SVGAGI. V lost 2 bases to trimming and J lost 7 bases; unmatched junction nucleotides: 3. CDR3 in DNA: TGTGCCAGCAGTTACGACAGGGGTGGTGAAAAACTGTTTTTT. Amino acid sequence: CASSYDRGGEKLFF.

This chain joins TRBV11-3 and TRBJ2-1; possible D gene TRBD1, 5 bases. V dropped 1 base and J dropped 7 bases, with 17 bases sitting between them. Germline loops: CDR1 SGHNT, CDR2 YENEEA. The CDR3 has 16 amino acids. CDR3 region: CASSLVRRVLANEQFF. In DNA form, the CDR3 reads TGTGCCAGCAGCTTAGTGCGCAGGGTGTTGGCGAATGAGCAGTTCTTC.

This clone was observed once. This chain links TRBV6-4 with TRBJ1-1; maybe TRBD1 (6 bases). V was clipped by 0 bases and J by 5 bases, with 13 bases between them. The CDR3 has 15 residues. CDR1 MRHNA and CDR2 SNTAGT come from the germline V gene. The CDR3 loop reads CASSDSPQGRTEAFF. Here the CDR3 DNA reads TGTGCCAGCAGTGACTCGCCCCAGGGGAGAACTGAAGCTTTCTTT.

This clone was seen once. This chain links TRBV10-1 with TRBJ1-1, with 10 bases lining up with TRBD1. Trimming took 5 bases from V and 1 from J; bases not matched to a gene: 7. Per germline, CDR1 WNHNN and CDR2 SYGVQD (reference sequence). This CDR3 is 16 amino acids long. CDR3 in amino acids: CASSPRDRGQNTEAFF. The CDR3 nucleotides are TGCGCCAGCAGTCCCCGGGACAGGGGTCAGAACACTGAAGCTTTCTTT.

This sequence joins TRBV7-2 and TRBJ2-7; 12 bases fit TRBD2. In germline, CDR1 is SGHTA, CDR2 FQGNSA. Trimming removed 1 base from V and 6 bases from J; junction bases left unmatched: 7. The CDR3 covers 16 residues. The CDR3 DNA reads TGTGCCAGCAGCTTAGAGCTTCTAGCGGGAGGGGGCGAGCAGTACTTC. This codes for CASSLELLAGGGEQYF.

The gene calls are TRBV5-4 and TRBJ1-5, with 9 bases matching TRBD1. The germline V gene encodes CDR1 SGHNT and CDR2 YYREEE (reference sequence). J was trimmed by 2 bases and V by 3 bases; bases with no gene match: 6. The CDR3 has 16 residues. CDR3 sequence (DNA): TGTGCCAGCAGCTCGGGACGACAGGGGGGCAATCAGCCCCAGCATTTT. This translates into CASSSGRQGGNQPQHF.

CDR3 loop: CASSYGGINTEAFF. As DNA, the CDR3 is TGTGCCAGCAGCTATGGGGGAATAAACACTGAAGCTTTCTTT. V is TRBV7-9 and J is TRBJ1-1; D may be TRBD1 (5 bases). V was trimmed by 4 bases and J by 2 bases, leaving 11 bases between them. Germline V lookup: CDR1 SEHNR, CDR2 FQNEAQ (reference sequence). The CDR3 is made up of 14 amino acids. The full variable domain, its missing parts supplied by reference TRBV7-9 and TRBJ1-1, is DTGVSQNPRHKITKRGQNVTFRCDPISEHNRLYWYRQTLGQGPEFLTYFQNEAQLEKSRLLSDRFSAERPKGSFSTLEIQRTEQGDSAMYLCASSYGGINTEAFFGQGTRLTVV.

CDR3 coding DNA: TGTGCCAGCAGCAAGGGGACTCCGGAGTCGGGCGAGCAGTACTTC. This sequence encodes CASSKGTPESGEQYF. The rearrangement uses TRBV5-8 and TRBJ2-7; TRBD2 is a possible D gene (6 bases). V lost 4 bases and J lost 6, with 20 bases in between. This CDR3 has 15 amino acids. Germline V CDR1 and CDR2: SGHTS, YDEGEE.

This clone was counted once. This chain links TRBV19 with TRBJ1-2; D is undetermined. V lost 8 bases, J lost 8 bases, and 21 bases lay in between. The CDR3 runs 14 residues. Per the germline V gene, CDR1 is LNHDA and CDR2 is SQIVND (reference sequence). The CDR3: CASGSSAGMGGYTF. Here the CDR3 DNA reads TGTGCCAGTGGATCGTCAGCCGGGATGGGGGGCTACACCTTC.

This sequence joins TRBV21-1 and TRBJ2-7; the D segment call TRBD1 is taken from the table without a DNA check. TRBV21-1 is given as a pseudogene. The CDR3 is 12 residues long. CDR3: CASSTGGYEQYF. DNA of the CDR3: TGTGCCAGCAGCACAGGGGGCTACGAGCAGTACTTC.

This clone was detected a few times. This chain connects TRBV21-1 to TRBJ1-1; the D segment call TRBD1 is taken from the table without a DNA check. TRBV21-1 is a listed pseudogene. CDR3 length: 15 amino acids. In DNA form, the CDR3 reads TGTGCCAGCAGCTCTGTGTTCACAATTCGCACTGAAGCTTTCTTT. Its protein product is CASSSVFTIRTEAFF.

In this sample, this clone turned up a few times. The rearrangement links TRBV10-1 to TRBJ2-1, with 11 positions matching TRBD2. Losses at the gene ends were 1 base for V and 9 bases for J; bases not matched to a gene: 8. This CDR3 contains 16 residues. Germline CDR1 is WNHNN and CDR2 is SYGVQD (reference sequence). CDR3 in DNA: TGCGCCAGCAGTGAGTTTGGGACTAGCGGCTATAGTGAGCAGTTCTTC. The encoded protein is CASSEFGTSGYSEQFF.

The gene calls are TRBV30 and TRBJ2-3; the match to TRBD2 covers 8 bases. The CDR3 has 15 residues. CDR1 is GTSNPN and CDR2 is SVGIG in the germline V gene (reference sequence). Trimming at V came to 6 bases and at J to 8 bases, leaving 16 bases not matched to a gene. The CDR3 coding sequence is TGTGCCTGCAACAATGGGGAGTCCGGGGGGGGTACGCAGTATTTT. Its protein is CACNNGESGGGTQYF.